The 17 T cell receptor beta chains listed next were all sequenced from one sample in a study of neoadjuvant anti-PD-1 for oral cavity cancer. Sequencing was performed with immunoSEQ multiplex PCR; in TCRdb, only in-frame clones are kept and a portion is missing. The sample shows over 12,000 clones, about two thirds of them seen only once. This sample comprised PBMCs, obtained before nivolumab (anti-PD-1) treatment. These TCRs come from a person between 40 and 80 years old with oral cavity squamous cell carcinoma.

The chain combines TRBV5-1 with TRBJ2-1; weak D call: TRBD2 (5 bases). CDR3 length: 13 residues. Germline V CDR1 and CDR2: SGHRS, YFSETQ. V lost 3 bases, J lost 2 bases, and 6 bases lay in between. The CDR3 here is CASSSGTYNEQFF. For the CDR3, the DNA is TGCGCCAGCAGCTCCGGGACCTACAATGAGCAGTTCTTC.

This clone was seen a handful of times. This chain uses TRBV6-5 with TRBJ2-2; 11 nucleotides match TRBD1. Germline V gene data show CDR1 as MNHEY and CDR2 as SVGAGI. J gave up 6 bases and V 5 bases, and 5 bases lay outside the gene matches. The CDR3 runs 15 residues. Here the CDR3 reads CASSGPGQGAGELFF. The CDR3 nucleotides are TGTGCCAGCAGTGGTCCGGGACAGGGGGCCGGGGAGCTGTTTTTT.

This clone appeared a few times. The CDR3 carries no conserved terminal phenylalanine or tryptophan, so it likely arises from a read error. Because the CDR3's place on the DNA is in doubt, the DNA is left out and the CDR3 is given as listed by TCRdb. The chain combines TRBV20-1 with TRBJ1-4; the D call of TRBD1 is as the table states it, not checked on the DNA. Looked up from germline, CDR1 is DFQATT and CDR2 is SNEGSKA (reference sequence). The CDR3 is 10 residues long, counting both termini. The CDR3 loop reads CSPRDRTQMG.

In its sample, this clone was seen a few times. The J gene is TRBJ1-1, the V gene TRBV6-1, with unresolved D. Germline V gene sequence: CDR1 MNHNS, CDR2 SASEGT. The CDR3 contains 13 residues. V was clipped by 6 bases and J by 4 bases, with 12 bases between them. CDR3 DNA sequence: TGTGCCAGCAGGTGGGGAATTGGCACTGAAGCTTTCTTT. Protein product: CASRWGIGTEAFF.

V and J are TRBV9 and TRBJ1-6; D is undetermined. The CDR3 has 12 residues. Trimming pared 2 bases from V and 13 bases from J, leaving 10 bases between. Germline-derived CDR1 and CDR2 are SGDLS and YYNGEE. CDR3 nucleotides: TGTGCCAGCAGCGTTTTCGGGTCCCCCCTCCACTTT. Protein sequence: CASSVFGSPLHF.

CDR3 residues: CASRDRDLHKNIQYF. CDR3 nucleotide sequence: TGTGCCAGCAGAGACAGGGATCTCCACAAAAACATTCAGTACTTC. V gene TRBV5-8 combines with J gene TRBJ2-4, with 7 bases lining up with TRBD1. Per germline, CDR1 SGHTS and CDR2 YDEGEE. The V and J ends lost 5 bases and 3 bases, in that order; junction bases with no gene match: 8. This CDR3 region has 15 residues.

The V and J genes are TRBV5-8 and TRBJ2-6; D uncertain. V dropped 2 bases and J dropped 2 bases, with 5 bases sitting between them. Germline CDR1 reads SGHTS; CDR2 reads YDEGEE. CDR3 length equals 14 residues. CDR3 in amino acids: CASSFRTGANVLTF. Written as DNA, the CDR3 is TGTGCCAGCAGCTTTCGGACTGGGGCCAACGTCCTGACTTTC.

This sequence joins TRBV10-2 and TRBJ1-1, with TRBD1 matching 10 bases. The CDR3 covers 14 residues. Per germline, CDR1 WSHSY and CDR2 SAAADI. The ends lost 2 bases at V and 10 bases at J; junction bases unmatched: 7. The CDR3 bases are TGCGCCAGCAGTGAGAGGACAGGGGGAGGACGAGCTTTCTTT. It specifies CASSERTGGGRAFF.

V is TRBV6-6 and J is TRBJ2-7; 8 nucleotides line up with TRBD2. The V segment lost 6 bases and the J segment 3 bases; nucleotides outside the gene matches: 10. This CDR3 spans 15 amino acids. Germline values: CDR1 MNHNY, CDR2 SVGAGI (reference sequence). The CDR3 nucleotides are TGTGCCAGCAGCGAAGGACTAGCATTCGTCTACGAGCAGTACTTC. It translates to CASSEGLAFVYEQYF.

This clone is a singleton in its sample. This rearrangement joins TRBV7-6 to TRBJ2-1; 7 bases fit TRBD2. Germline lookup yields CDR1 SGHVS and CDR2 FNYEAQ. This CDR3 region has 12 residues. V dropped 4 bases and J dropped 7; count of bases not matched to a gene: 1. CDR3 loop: CASSWGLNEQFF. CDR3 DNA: TGTGCCAGCAGCTGGGGACTAAATGAGCAGTTCTTC.

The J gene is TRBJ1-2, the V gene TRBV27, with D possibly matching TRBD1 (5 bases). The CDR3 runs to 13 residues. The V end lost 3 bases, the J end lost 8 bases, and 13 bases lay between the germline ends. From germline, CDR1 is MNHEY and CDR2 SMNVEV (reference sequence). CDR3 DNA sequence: TGTGCCAGCAGTTTTGGGGGGGATCGGGGCTACACCTTC. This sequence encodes CASSFGGDRGYTF.

This CDR3 is CASSVEGGQTSNREKLFF. The CDR3 region has the DNA TGTGCCAGCAGCGTAGAGGGGGGACAGACCTCCAATAGGGAAAAACTGTTTTTT. This sequence joins TRBV9 and TRBJ1-4, with 7 bases identical to TRBD1. This CDR3 is 18 amino acids long. The germline gives CDR1 SGDLS, CDR2 YYNGEE. With 0 bases clipped from V and 8 bases from J, the junction kept 16 bases outside the gene matches.

Here the CDR3 reads CASSFSGSLYEQFF. The CDR3 coding sequence is TGTGCCAGCAGCTTTTCCGGTAGCCTCTATGAGCAGTTCTTC. This rearrangement joins TRBV7-9 to TRBJ2-1; D remains ambiguous. The CDR3 is 14 residues long. CDR1 and CDR2 from the germline V gene are SEHNR and FQNEAQ (reference sequence). V was pared by 3 bases and J by 8 bases, with 14 bases between. The full variable domain, completed using reference TRBV7-9 and TRBJ2-1, is DTGVSQNPRHKITKRGQNVTFRCDPISEHNRLYWYRQTLGQGPEFLTYFQNEAQLEKSRLLSDRFSAERPKGSFSTLEIQRTEQGDSAMYLCASSFSGSLYEQFFGPGTRLTVL.

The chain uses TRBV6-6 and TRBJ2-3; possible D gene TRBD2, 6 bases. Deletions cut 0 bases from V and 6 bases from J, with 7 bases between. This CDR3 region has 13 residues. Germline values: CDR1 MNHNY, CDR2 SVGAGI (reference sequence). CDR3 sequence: CASSYSSGDTQYF. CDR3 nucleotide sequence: TGTGCCAGCAGTTACTCTAGCGGCGATACGCAGTATTTT.

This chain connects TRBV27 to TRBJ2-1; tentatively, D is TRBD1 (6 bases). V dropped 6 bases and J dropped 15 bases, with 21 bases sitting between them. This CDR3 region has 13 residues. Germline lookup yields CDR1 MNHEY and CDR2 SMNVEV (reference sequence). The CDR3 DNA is TGTGCCAGCAGCTTCCTCGATACAGGGCGCCCGTTCTTC. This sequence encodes CASSFLDTGRPFF.

CDR3 bases: TGCAGCGTTGGCGGGGGGCAGACCAATCAGCCCCAGCATTTT. It is translated as CSVGGGQTNQPQHF. This chain uses TRBV29-1 with TRBJ1-5; a possible D gene is TRBD1 (6 bases). Germline assignment: CDR1 SQVTM and CDR2 ANQGSEA. V lost 4 bases and J 3 bases, leaving 13 bases between the germline ends. The CDR3 runs to 14 residues.

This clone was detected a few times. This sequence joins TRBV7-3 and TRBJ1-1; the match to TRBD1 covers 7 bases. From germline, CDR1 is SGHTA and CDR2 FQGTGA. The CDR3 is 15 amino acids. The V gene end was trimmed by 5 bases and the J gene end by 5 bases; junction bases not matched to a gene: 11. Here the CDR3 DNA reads TGTGCCAGCAGCCCCCGACAGGGAGCGTGGACTGAAGCTTTCTTT. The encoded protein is CASSPRQGAWTEAFF.